The TCR beta chain described here comes from a study of multiple sclerosis patients with progressive multifocal leukoencephalopathy. Specified time point: time of PML onset. T3 refers to blood collected at the onset of PML. Study-level results: It is unclear whether the findings reflect JC virus infection or general immunocompromise. Less diverse TRB repertoires were suggested in most PML patients.

Produced via immunoSEQ multiplex PCR; TCRdb's table is partial and in-frame only. The sample holds fewer than 40,000 clones, less than 90% seen once. Turning to this clone: Its antigen remains unidentified.

Unmatched junction bases numbered 6, after V lost 2 bases and J lost 9 bases. Germline CDR1 reads SGDLS; CDR2 reads YYNGEE. The CDR3 loop spans 14 amino acids. This TCR was sampled from a human donor with progressive multifocal leukoencephalopathy. Sequenced here: PBMCs, sampled from a patient treated with natalizumab. The V and J genes are TRBV9 and TRBJ2-2; 8 bases fit TRBD1. The CDR3 loop reads CASSVTGAVRELFF. The CDR3 region has the DNA TGTGCCAGCAGCGTGACAGGGGCCGTAAGGGAGCTGTTTTTT.